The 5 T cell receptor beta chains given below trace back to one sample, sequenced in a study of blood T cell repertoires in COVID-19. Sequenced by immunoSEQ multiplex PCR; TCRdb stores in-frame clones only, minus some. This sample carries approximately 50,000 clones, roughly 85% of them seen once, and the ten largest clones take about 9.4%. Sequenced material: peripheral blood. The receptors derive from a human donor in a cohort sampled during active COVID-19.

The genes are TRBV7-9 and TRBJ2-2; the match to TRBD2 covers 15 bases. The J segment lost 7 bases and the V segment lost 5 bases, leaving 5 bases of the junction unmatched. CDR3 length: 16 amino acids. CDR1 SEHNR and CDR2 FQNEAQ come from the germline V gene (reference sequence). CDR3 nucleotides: TGTGCCAGCAGCCGGACTAGCGGGAGGGAAAGCGGGGAGCTGTTTTTT. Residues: CASSRTSGRESGELFF.

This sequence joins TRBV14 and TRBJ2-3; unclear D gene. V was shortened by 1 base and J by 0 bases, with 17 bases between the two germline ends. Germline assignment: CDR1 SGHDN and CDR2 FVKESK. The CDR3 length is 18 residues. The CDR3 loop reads CASSQGGYSLPSTDTQYF. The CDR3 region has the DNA TGTGCCAGCAGCCAAGGAGGCTACTCCCTCCCTAGCACAGATACGCAGTATTTT.

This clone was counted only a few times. Written as DNA, the CDR3 is TGTGCCAGCAGCCTTAATAGCGGCTCTTTCCCAGAGACCCAGTACTTC. Its protein is CASSLNSGSFPETQYF. The chain recombines TRBV4-2 with TRBJ2-5, with D perhaps matching TRBD2 (6 bases). The CDR3 is 16 residues long. CDR1 and CDR2 (germline): LGHNA, YNFKEQ. V lost 4 bases to trimming and J lost 4 bases, with 19 bases between them.

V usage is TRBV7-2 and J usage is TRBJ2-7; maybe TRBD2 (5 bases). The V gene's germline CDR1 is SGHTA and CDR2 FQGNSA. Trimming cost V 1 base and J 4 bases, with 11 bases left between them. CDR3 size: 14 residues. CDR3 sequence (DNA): TGTGCCAGCAGCTTAGGAGGGAATTCGTACGAGCAGTACTTC. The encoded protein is CASSLGGNSYEQYF.

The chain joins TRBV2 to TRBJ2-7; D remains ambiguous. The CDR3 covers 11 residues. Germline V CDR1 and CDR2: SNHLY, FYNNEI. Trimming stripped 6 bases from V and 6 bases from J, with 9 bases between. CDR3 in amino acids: CASRSGGEQYF. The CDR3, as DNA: TGTGCCAGCAGGAGTGGCGGCGAGCAGTACTTC.